A single sample gave rise to the 8 T cell receptor beta chains below, sequenced in a study of blood T cell repertoires in COVID-19. Using immunoSEQ multiplex PCR, the repertoire was profiled, and TCRdb retains in-frame clones only, with some absent. The repertoire holds about 210,000 clones, with 85% as singletons. Sequencing was done on a sample of peripheral blood. These receptors came from a man aged 60 to 69 with COVID-19, enrolled during active disease.

CDR3: CSVRPGLATDTQYF. CDR3 nucleotide sequence: TGCAGCGTGAGGCCGGGACTAGCGACAGATACGCAGTATTTT. The chain uses TRBV29-1 and TRBJ2-3, with 10 bases that match TRBD2. The CDR3 has 14 residues. Per the germline V gene, CDR1 is SQVTM and CDR2 is ANQGSEA. Losses at the gene ends were 6 bases for V and 3 bases for J; bases not matched to a gene: 6.

The chain carries TRBV6-5 and TRBJ1-5, with D tentatively TRBD1 (6 bases). The V gene lost 6 bases and the J gene lost 7 bases, with 16 bases spanning the gap. CDR3 length: 14 amino acids. The V gene's germline CDR1 is MNHEY and CDR2 SVGAGI. The CDR3 is CASSSRGGVQPQHF. DNA of the CDR3: TGTGCCAGCAGCTCCCGGGGGGGCGTGCAGCCCCAGCATTTT.

DNA of the CDR3: TGTGCCAGCCGAACAGGGAGTACTGATGGCTACACCTTC. Encoded protein: CASRTGSTDGYTF. The rearrangement joins TRBV9 to TRBJ1-2; a possible D gene is TRBD1 (6 bases). Germline lookup yields CDR1 SGDLS and CDR2 YYNGEE. This CDR3 has 13 amino acids. With 7 bases removed from V and 6 bases from J, the gap between germline ends came to 16 bases.

V usage is TRBV18 and J usage is TRBJ1-5; D not resolved. The CDR3 extends over 13 amino acids. Germline CDR1 KGHSH, CDR2 LQKENI. V was shortened by 8 bases and J by 3 bases, with 11 bases between the two germline ends. The CDR3 DNA follows: TGTGCCAGCCGCCGGGATCTCAATCAGCCCCAGCATTTT. As protein: CASRRDLNQPQHF.

V gene TRBV14 combines with J gene TRBJ2-2, with D maybe TRBD2 (6 bases). In germline, CDR1 is SGHDN, CDR2 FVKESK. The CDR3 has 16 amino acids. Deletions cut 1 base from V and 6 bases from J, with 15 bases between. The CDR3 sequence: CASSQVLSGSAGELFF. CDR3 nucleotides: TGTGCCAGCAGCCAAGTGCTTTCCGGGAGCGCCGGGGAGCTGTTTTTT.

CDR3 residues: CASSQTGRYGYTF. CDR3 bases: TGTGCCAGCAGCCAAACAGGGCGCTATGGCTACACCTTC. This chain joins TRBV14 and TRBJ1-2; possible D gene TRBD1, 6 bases. Germline lookup yields CDR1 SGHDN and CDR2 FVKESK. The CDR3 covers 13 residues. V was clipped by 2 bases and J by 4 bases, with 8 bases between them.

In this sample, this clone turned up once. V is TRBV6-1 and J is TRBJ1-4; 7 nucleotides align to TRBD1. The CDR3 has 14 amino acids. Germline assignment: CDR1 MNHNS and CDR2 SASEGT. Trimming at V came to 3 bases and at J to 3 bases, leaving 1 base not matched to a gene. In nucleotides, the CDR3 is TGTGCCAGCAGTGAGACAGGGTCTAATGAAAAACTGTTTTTT. The encoded protein is CASSETGSNEKLFF.

This chain links TRBV10-1 with TRBJ1-1; TRBD1 matches 7 bases. The trim removed 0 bases at V and 6 bases at J, leaving 13 bases unmatched. Germline V gives CDR1 WNHNN, CDR2 SYGVQD (reference sequence). The CDR3 has 17 amino acids. The DNA for the CDR3 is TGCGCCAGCAGTGAGTCCGGAGGCAGGGGGACGTTGGCTGAAGCTTTCTTT. It is translated as CASSESGGRGTLAEAFF.